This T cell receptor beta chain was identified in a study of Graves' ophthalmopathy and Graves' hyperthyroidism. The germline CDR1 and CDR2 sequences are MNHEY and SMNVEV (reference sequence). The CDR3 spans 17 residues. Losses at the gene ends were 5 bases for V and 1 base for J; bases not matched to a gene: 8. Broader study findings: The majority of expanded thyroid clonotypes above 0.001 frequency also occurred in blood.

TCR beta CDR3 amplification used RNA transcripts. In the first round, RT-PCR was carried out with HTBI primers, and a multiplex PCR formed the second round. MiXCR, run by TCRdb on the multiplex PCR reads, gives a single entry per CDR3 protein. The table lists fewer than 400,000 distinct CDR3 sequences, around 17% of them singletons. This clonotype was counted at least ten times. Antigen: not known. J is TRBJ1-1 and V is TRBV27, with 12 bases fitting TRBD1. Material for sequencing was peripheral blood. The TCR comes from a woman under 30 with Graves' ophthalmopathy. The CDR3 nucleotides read TGTGCCAGCAGTCCCTTCGGGACAGGGGGCTCGAACACTGAAGCTTTCTTT. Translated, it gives CASSPFGTGGSNTEAFF.